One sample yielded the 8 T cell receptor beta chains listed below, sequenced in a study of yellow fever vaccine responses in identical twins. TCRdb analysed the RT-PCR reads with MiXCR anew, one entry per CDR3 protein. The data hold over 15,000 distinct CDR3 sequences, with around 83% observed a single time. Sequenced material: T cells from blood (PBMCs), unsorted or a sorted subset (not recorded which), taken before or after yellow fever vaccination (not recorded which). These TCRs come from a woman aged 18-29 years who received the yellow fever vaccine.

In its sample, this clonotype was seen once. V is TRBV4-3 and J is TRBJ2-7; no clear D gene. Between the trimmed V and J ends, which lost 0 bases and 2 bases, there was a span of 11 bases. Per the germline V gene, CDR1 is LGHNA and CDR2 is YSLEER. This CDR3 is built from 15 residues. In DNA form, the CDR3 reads TGCGCCAGCAGCCAAGAGGGTCAGGTGGCCTACGAGCAGTACTTC. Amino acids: CASSQEGQVAYEQYF.

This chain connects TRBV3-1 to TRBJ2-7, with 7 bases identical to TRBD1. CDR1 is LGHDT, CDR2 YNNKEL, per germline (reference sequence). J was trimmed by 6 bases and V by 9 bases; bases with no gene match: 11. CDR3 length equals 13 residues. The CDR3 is CASRDSHITEQYF. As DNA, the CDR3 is TGTGCCAGTAGGGACAGCCATATCACCGAGCAGTACTTC.

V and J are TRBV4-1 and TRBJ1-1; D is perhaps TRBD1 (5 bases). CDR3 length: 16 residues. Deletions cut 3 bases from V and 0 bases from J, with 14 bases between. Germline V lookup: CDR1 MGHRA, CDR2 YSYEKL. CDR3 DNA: TGCGCCAGCAGCCATCCCTTGGGGCGGATGAACACTGAAGCTTTCTTT. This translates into CASSHPLGRMNTEAFF.

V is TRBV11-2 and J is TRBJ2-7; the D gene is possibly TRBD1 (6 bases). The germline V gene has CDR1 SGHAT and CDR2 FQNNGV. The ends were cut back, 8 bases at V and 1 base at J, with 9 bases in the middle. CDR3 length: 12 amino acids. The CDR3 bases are TGTGCCAGCGGGGGCGGATCCTACGAGCAGTACTTC. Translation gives CASGGGSYEQYF.

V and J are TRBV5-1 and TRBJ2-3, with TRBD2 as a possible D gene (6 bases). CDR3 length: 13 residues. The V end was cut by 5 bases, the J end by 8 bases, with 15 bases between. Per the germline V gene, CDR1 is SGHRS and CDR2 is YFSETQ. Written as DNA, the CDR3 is TGCGCCAGCAGATGGGAACCGGAGGGTACGCAGTATTTT. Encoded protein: CASRWEPEGTQYF.

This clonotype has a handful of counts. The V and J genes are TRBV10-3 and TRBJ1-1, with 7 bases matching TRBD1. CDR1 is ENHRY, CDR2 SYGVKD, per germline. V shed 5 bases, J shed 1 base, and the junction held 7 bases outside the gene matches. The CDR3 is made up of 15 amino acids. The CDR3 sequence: CAISSLTGKNTEAFF. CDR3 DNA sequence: TGTGCCATCAGTTCATTGACAGGGAAGAACACTGAAGCTTTCTTT.

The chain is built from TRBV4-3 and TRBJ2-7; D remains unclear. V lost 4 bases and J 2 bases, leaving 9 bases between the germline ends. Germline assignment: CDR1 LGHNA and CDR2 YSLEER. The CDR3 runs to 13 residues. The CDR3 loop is CASSPGVTYEQYF. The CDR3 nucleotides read TGCGCCAGCAGCCCTGGAGTCACCTACGAGCAGTACTTC.

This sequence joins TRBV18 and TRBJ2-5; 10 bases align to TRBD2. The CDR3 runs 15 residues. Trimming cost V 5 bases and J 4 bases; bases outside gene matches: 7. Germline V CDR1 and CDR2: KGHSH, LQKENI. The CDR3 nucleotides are TGTGCCAGCTCATCTTCTAGCGGGAGAAGAGAGACCCAGTACTTC. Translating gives CASSSSSGRRETQYF.